This is a list of T cell receptor beta chains from one sample in a study of cytomegalovirus exposure and HLA in healthy donors. Here immunoSEQ multiplex PCR was the method, and the copy in TCRdb shows in-frame clones only, minus some. The sample carries 150,000 or so clones, 77% recorded once. Sequenced input: PBMCs. These receptors originate from a male donor in good health and CMV-seronegative. CDR3s leave out the opening cysteine and the closing phenylalanine or tryptophan.

TRBV15	TRBJ2-5	ATSGRGGLFLETQY
TRBV9	TRBJ1-6	ASSPRVSSYNSPLH
TRBV6-6	TRBJ2-7	ASREGGPGQY
TRBV27	TRBJ2-5	ASSPFELAGGQETQY
TRBV18	TRBJ1-1	ASSPRTVNTEAF
TRBV6-5	TRBJ1-2	ASSSPTGTDAPRT
TRBV5-1	TRBJ2-4	ASSLAGGAAIAGTAKNIQY
TRBV6-5	TRBJ1-5	ASSSYTDSDGQPQH
TRBV11-1	TRBJ2-3	ASSSLGSGSTDTQY
TRBV2	TRBJ2-7	ASRQGLAGGYEQY
TRBV5-1	TRBJ1-3	ASSLEGSSGNTIY
TRBV6-5	TRBJ2-7	ASSYLGLAKYEQY
TRBV6-5	TRBJ1-2	ASSRDRDYGYT
TRBV4-1	TRBJ2-7	ASSQVSGTGAYEQY
TRBV9	TRBJ1-2	ASSAGDGYT
TRBV7-6	TRBJ2-6	ASSSNEASGANGLT
TRBV4-1	TRBJ1-1	ASSTQGRLDKAF
TRBV7-2	TRBJ2-7	ASSLGGTSDYEQY